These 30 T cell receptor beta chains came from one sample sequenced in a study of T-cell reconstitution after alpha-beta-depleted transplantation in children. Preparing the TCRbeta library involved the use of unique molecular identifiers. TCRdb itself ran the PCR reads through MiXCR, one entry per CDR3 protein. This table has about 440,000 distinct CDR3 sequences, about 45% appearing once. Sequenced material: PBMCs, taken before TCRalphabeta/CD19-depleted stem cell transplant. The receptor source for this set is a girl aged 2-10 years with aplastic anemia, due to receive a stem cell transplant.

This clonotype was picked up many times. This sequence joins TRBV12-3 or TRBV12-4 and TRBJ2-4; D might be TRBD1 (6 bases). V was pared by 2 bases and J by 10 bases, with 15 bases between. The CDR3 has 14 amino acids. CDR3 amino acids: CASSLQGTSGIQYF. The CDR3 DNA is TGTGCCAGCAGTTTACAGGGGACCTCGGGGATTCAGTACTTC.

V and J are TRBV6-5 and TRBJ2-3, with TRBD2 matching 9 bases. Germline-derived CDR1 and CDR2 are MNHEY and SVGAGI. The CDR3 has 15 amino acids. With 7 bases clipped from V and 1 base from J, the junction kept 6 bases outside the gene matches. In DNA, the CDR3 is TGTGCCAGCATTTCCATAGCGGGGGGCACAGATACGCAGTATTTT. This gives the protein CASISIAGGTDTQYF.

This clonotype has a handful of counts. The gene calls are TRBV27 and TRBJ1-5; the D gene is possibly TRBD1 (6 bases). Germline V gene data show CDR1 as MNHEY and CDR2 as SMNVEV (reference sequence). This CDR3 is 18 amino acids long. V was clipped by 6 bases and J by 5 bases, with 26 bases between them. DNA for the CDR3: TGTGCCAGCAGCTCCCTTTCGCGAGGGGGGGCTGGGGATCAGCCCCAGCATTTT. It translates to CASSSLSRGGAGDQPQHF.

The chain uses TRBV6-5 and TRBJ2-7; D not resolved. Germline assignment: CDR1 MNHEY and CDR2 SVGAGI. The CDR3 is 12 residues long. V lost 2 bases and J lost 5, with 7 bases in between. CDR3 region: CASSYGDHEQYF. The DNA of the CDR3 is TGTGCCAGCAGTTACGGGGATCACGAGCAGTACTTC.

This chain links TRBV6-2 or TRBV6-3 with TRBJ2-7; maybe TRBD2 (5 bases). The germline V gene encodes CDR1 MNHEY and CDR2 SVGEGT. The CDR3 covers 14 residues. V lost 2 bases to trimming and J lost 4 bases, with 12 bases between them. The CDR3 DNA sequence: TGTGCCAGCAGTTACAAGGGCCGGGGTTACGAGCAGTACTTC. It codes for CASSYKGRGYEQYF.

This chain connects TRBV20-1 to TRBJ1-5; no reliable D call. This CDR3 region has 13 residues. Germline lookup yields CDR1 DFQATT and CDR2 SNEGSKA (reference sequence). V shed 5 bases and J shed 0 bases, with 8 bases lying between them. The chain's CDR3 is CSALLDSNQPQHF. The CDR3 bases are TGCAGTGCTTTACTGGATAGCAATCAGCCCCAGCATTTT.

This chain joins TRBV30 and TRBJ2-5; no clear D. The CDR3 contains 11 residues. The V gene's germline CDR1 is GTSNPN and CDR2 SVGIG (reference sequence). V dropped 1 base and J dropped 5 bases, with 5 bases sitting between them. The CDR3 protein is CAWSESETQYF. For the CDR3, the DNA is TGTGCCTGGAGTGAATCCGAGACCCAGTACTTC.

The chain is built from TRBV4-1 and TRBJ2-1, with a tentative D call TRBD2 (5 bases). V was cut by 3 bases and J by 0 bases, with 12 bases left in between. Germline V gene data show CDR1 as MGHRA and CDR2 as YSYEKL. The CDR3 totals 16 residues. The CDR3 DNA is TGCGCCAGCAGCCAGGTGGACTCCAGCTCCTACAATGAGCAGTTCTTC. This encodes CASSQVDSSSYNEQFF.

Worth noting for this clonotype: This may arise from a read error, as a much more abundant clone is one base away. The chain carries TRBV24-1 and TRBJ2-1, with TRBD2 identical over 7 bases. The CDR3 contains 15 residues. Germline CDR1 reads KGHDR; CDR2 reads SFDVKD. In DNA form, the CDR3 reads TGTGCCACCAGTGAAAGGCGGGGGTCCTTCAATGAGCAGTTCTTC. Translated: CATSERRGSFNEQFF.

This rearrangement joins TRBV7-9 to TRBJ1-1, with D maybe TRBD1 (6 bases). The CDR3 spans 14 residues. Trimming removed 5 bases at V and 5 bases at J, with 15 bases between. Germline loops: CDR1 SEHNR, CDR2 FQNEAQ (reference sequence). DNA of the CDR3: TGTGCCAGCAGCCCAGGGGTCGGGTGGACTGAAGCTTTCTTT. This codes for CASSPGVGWTEAFF.

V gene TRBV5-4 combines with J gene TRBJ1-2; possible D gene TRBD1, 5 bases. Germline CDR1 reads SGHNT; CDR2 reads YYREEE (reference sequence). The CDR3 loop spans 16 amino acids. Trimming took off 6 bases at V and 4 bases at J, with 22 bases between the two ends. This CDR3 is CASTITVHLGAYGYTF. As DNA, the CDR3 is TGTGCCAGCACCATAACGGTACATCTTGGGGCCTATGGCTACACCTTC.

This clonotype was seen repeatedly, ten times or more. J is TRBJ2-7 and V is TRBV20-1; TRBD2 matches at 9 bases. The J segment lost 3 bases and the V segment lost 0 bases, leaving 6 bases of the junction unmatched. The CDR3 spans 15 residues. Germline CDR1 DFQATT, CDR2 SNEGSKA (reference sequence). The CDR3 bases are TGCAGTGCTAGAGACCTAGCGGGATTAATCTACGAGCAGTACTTC. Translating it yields CSARDLAGLIYEQYF.

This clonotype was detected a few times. CDR3 sequence: CSAVQGGGTEAFF. The CDR3 nucleotides read TGCAGCGCAGTACAGGGCGGCGGCACTGAAGCTTTCTTT. The chain uses TRBV29-1 and TRBJ1-1, with D perhaps matching TRBD1 (6 bases). V lost 7 bases and J 4 bases, leaving 16 bases between the germline ends. CDR1 and CDR2 (germline): SQVTM, ANQGSEA. The CDR3 has 13 amino acids.

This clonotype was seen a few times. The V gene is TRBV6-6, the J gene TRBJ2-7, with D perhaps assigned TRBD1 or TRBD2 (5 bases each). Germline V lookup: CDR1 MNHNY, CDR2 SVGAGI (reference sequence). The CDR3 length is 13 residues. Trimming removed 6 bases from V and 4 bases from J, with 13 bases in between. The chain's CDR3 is CASSGQEGYEQYF. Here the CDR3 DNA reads TGTGCCAGCAGCGGACAAGAGGGTTACGAGCAGTACTTC.

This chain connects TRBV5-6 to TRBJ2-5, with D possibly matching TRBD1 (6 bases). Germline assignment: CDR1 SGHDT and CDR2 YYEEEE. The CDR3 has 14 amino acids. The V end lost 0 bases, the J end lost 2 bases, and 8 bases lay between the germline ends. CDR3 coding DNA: TGTGCCAGCAGCTTGGTCGGGACACAAGAGACCCAGTACTTC. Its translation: CASSLVGTQETQYF.

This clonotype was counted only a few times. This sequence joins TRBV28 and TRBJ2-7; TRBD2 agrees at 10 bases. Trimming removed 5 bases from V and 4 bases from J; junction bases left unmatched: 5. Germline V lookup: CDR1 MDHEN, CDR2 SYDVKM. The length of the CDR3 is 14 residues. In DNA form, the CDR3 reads TGTGCCAGCAGTGTGCTAGCGGGAGTATACGAGCAGTACTTC. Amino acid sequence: CASSVLAGVYEQYF.

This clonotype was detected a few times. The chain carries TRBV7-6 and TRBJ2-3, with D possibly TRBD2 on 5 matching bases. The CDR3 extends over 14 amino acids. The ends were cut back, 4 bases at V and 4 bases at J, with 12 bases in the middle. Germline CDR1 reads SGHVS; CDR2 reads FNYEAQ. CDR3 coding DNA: TGTGCCAGCAGCTCTAATTGGGGAGCAGATACGCAGTATTTT. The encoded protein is CASSSNWGADTQYF.

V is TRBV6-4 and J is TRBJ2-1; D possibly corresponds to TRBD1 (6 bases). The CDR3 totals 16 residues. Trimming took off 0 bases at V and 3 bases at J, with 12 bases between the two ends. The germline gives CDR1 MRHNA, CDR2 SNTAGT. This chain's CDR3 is CASSDSSTGFYNEQFF. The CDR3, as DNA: TGTGCCAGCAGTGACTCGTCGACAGGTTTCTACAATGAGCAGTTCTTC.

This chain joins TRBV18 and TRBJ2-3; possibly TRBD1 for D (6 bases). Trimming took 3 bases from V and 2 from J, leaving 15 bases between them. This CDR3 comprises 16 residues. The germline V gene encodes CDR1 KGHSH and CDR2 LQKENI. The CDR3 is CASSPPGQRSTDTQYF. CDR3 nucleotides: TGTGCCAGCTCACCCCCTGGACAGCGCTCCACAGATACGCAGTATTTT.

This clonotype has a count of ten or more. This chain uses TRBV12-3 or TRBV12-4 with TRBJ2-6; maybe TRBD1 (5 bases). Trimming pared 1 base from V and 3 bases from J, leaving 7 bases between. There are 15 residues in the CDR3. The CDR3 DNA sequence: TGTGCCAGCAGTTTAGTAGGGGATGGGGCCAACGTCCTGACTTTC. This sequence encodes CASSLVGDGANVLTF.

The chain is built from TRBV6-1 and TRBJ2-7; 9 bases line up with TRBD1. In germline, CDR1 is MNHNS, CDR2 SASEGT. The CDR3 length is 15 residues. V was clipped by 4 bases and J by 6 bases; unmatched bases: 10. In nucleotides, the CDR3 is TGTGCCAGCAGTGTATACCGGGACAGGGCCTTCGAGCAGTACTTC. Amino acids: CASSVYRDRAFEQYF.

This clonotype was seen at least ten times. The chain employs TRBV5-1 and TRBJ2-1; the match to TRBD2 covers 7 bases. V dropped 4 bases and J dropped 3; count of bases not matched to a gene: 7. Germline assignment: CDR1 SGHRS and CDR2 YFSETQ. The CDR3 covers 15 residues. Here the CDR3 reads CASSEGGRVYNEQFF. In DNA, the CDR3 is TGCGCCAGCAGCGAGGGCGGGAGAGTCTACAATGAGCAGTTCTTC.

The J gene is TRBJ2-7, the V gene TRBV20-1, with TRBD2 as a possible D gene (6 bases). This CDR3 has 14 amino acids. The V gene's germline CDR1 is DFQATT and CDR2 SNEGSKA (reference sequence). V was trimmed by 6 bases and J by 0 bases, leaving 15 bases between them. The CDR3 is CSATRGLSSYEQYF. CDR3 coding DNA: TGCAGTGCCACGCGGGGCCTAAGCTCCTACGAGCAGTACTTC.

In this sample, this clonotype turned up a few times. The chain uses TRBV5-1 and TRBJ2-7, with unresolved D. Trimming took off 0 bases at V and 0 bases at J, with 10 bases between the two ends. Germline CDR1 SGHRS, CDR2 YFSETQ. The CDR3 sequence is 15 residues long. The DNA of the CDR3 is TGCGCCAGCAGCTTGGCTGTGAGGAGCTCCTACGAGCAGTACTTC. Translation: CASSLAVRSSYEQYF.

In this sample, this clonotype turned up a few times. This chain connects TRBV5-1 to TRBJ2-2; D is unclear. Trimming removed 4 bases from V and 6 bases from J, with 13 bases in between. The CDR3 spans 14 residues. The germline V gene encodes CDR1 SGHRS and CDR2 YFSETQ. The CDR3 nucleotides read TGCGCCAGCAGCCCATACCAGGACGCCGGGGAGCTGTTTTTT. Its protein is CASSPYQDAGELFF.

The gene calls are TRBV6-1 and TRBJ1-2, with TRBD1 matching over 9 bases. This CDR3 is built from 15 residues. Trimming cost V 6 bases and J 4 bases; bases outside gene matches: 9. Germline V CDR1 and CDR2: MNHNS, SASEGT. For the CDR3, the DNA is TGTGCCAGCAGCCTTACCGGGACAGGGACCTATGGCTACACCTTC. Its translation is CASSLTGTGTYGYTF.

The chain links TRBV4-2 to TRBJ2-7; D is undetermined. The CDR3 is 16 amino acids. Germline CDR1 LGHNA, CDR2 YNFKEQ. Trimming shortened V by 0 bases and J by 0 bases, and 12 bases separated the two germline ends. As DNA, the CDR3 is TGTGCCAGCAGCCAAGAAGGGATTGACTCCTCCTACGAGCAGTACTTC. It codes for CASSQEGIDSSYEQYF.

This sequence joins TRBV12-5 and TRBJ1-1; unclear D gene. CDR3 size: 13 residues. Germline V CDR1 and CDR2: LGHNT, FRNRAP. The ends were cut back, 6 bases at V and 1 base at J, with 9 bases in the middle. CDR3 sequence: CASGVETNTEAFF. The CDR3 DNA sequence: TGTGCTAGTGGGGTGGAGACGAACACTGAAGCTTTCTTT.

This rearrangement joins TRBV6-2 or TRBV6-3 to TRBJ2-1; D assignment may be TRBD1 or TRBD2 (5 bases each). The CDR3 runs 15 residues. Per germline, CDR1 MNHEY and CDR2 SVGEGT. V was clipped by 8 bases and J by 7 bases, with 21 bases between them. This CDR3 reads CASVGGSRSLNEQFF. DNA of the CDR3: TGTGCCAGCGTTGGGGGTTCTAGATCCCTAAATGAGCAGTTCTTC.

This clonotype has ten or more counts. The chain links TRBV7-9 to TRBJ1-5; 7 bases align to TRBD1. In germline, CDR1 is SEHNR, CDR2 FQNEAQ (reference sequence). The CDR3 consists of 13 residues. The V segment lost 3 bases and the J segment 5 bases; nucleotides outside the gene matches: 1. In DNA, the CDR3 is TGTGCCAGCAGCTTGGGACAGTATCAGCCCCAGCATTTT. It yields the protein CASSLGQYQPQHF.